This is a list of T cell receptor beta chains from one sample in a study of T cell responses to AZD1222 COVID-19 vaccine. The assay was immunoSEQ multiplex PCR, and TCRdb's table has in-frame clones only and misses some. The data show under 150,000 clones, with approximately 88% seen just once and over 12% held by the top ten. The sequences come from peripheral blood, collected on day 0 of AZD1222 vaccination. The receptors come from an adult in good health. CDR3s include the opening cysteine and the closing phenylalanine or tryptophan. D genes are given only for firm matches. The size entry is marked missing in some rows and otherwise reads once, few, many or a size class.

clone_size | j_call | d_call | v_call | cdr3_nt | cdr3_aa
. | TRBJ1-4 | . | TRBV6-5 | TGTGCCAGCAGCCCCGTAGGGACTAATGAAAAACTGTTTTTT | CASSPVGTNEKLFF
. | TRBJ1-1 | . | TRBV27 | TGTGCCAGCAGTTTCGACAGGTTGAACACTGAAGCTTTCTTT | CASSFDRLNTEAFF
. | TRBJ1-1 | . | TRBV6-1 | TGTGCCAGCAGTGAACAGGGCCAGCGCTTTGAAGCTTTCTTT | CASSEQGQRFEAFF
. | TRBJ1-3 | . | TRBV5-6 | TGTGCCAGCAGCCCTTCTGGACACCTAGGATACACCATATATTTT | CASSPSGHLGYTIYF
. | TRBJ1-2 | TRBD1 | TRBV30 | TGTGCCTGGAGTGTACGTGGGACAGGGAAAACATACACCTTC | CAWSVRGTGKTYTF
. | TRBJ1-1 | . | TRBV20-1 | TGCAGTGCTAACACTGAAGCTTTCTTT | CSANTEAFF
. | TRBJ2-3 | . | TRBV6-5 | TGTGCCAGCAGTTACTCTTGGCAGGGAAGAGATACGCAGTATTTT | CASSYSWQGRDTQYF
. | TRBJ2-2 | . | TRBV5-1 | TGCGCCAGCAGCTTGGGGTCCACAGGGCAGGGCACCGGGGAGCTGTTTTTT | CASSLGSTGQGTGELFF
. | TRBJ1-2 | TRBD1 | TRBV10-3 | TGTGCCATCATGGGACAGGCGGATGGCTACACCTTC | CAIMGQADGYTF
. | TRBJ2-7 | . | TRBV20-1 | TGCAGTGCCCGGGGGCGGTACGAGCAGTACTTC | CSARGRYEQYF
. | TRBJ2-7 | TRBD1 | TRBV11-2 | TGTGCCAGCAGACCCACAGACAGGGGGAGCTCCTACGAGCAGTACTTC | CASRPTDRGSSYEQYF
. | TRBJ1-2 | . | TRBV30 | TGTGCCTGGAGTGTATATGGCGGGTCTGGCTACACCTTC | CAWSVYGGSGYTF
few | TRBJ2-7 | . | TRBV10-2 | TGCGCCAGCAGTGAACAGGCCCGGGTAGAGCAGTACTTC | CASSEQARVEQYF
. | TRBJ2-1 | . | TRBV6-2/TRBV6-3 | TGTGCCAGCAGTGACCAGGGGAGCTCCTACAATGAGCAGTTCTTC | CASSDQGSSYNEQFF
. | TRBJ1-2 | TRBD1 | TRBV18 | TGTGCCAGCCCTTTAGGGACAGGGGGCGCGGTTCTCTATGGCTACACCTTC | CASPLGTGGAVLYGYTF
many | TRBJ1-6 | . | TRBV11-1 | TGTGCCAGCAGCTTAGGGGTTTCACCCCTCCACTTT | CASSLGVSPLHF
. | TRBJ1-1 | . | TRBV10-3 | TGTGCCATCAGTCCCCGGGCCCCTAAGGCAGGGAACACTGAAGCTTTCTTT | CAISPRAPKAGNTEAFF
. | TRBJ1-1 | . | TRBV7-3 | TGTGCCAGCAGCTTAAGTGGGGGAATGGGCGGTGAAGCTTTCTTT | CASSLSGGMGGEAFF
once | TRBJ2-7 | . | TRBV29-1 | TGCAGCGTTGAGGGCGACATTCTCAGCGAGCAGTACTTC | CSVEGDILSEQYF
. | TRBJ1-1 | . | TRBV6-2/TRBV6-3 | TGTGCCAGCAGTCGGCAGGGATACACTGAAGCTTTCTTT | CASSRQGYTEAFF
. | TRBJ2-7 | . | TRBV4-2 | TGTGCCAGCAGCCATGTCGAGCCGGGACCCTACGAGCAGTACTTC | CASSHVEPGPYEQYF
few | TRBJ1-1 | . | TRBV24-1 | TGTGCCACCAGTGATTCCCCGACATATCACACTGAAGCTTTCTTT | CATSDSPTYHTEAFF
. | TRBJ2-7 | . | TRBV7-2 | TGTGCCAGCAGCTTACCTGCACCGCCGTACGAGCAGTACTTC | CASSLPAPPYEQYF
. | TRBJ1-5 | . | TRBV6-5 | TGTGCCAGCAGAACGGATTTAAATCAGCCCCAGCATTTT | CASRTDLNQPQHF
. | TRBJ1-1 | . | TRBV11-2 | TGTGCCAGCAGCGTAAGAAACTGGAACACTGAAGCTTTCTTT | CASSVRNWNTEAFF